This paragraph covers one T cell receptor (beta chain) sequence. Its specificity is not known. Samples of blood were obtained at baseline, on cycle 4 day 1, and on cycle 7 day 1. This sample is drawn from a study of OX40 agonist ivuxolimab in advanced cancers. TCRdb's table, derived via immunoSEQ multiplex PCR, lists solely in-frame clones and lacks some. The table records tens of thousands of clones, roughly 87% of them present only once. Study-level points and caveats: Expanded peripheral T-cell antigen specificity went undetermined.

The V and J ends lost 7 bases and 0 bases respectively, with 13 bases between them. The CDR3 is 15 residues long. Germline V CDR1 and CDR2: MNHEY, SMNVEV (reference sequence). This TCR derives from an adult with an advanced solid tumor such as melanoma, head and neck, liver or kidney cancer. The source material was CD4+ or CD8+ T cells sorted from blood, sampled in a trial of the OX40 agonist ivuxolimab. The V and J genes are TRBV27 and TRBJ2-1; tentative D call: TRBD2 (5 bases). This CDR3 reads CASTSGMSSYNEQFF. CDR3 DNA: TGTGCCAGCACCTCCGGGATGAGCTCCTACAATGAGCAGTTCTTC.